This T cell receptor (beta chain) was sequenced for a study of blood T cell repertoires in COVID-19. Study information: Spain, Italy and the United States supplied samples that represented acute and convalescent COVID-19. From T cells, B-cell-depleted T cells, or PBMCs came the material, which was cDNA or gDNA.

Original data processing: Scientists estimated how many nucleated cells there were by amplifying reference gene primers. The data were produced by immunoSEQ multiplex PCR, yet TCRdb's version contains in-frame clones alone and is incomplete. Clone size and V and J calls were adopted from that table, with D and trimming inferred from the DNA. The sample yields about 65,000 clones, roughly four fifths seen once. The CDR3 spans 16 residues. Germline V gene data show CDR1 as LGHDT and CDR2 as YNNKEL (reference sequence). The ends were cut back, 2 bases at V and 6 bases at J, with 17 bases in the middle. This TCR was recovered from a man older than 75 with acute or convalescent COVID-19. This sequence joins TRBV3-1 (or the pseudogene TRBV3-2) and TRBJ2-1, with D perhaps TRBD2 (5 bases). Material for sequencing was peripheral blood. CDR3 amino acids: CASSQTVVSRGNEQFF. CDR3 nucleotide sequence: TGTGCCAGCAGCCAAACGGTGGTCAGTCGGGGCAATGAGCAGTTCTTC.